These 30 T cell receptor beta chains came from one sample sequenced in a study of Ad26.COV2.S vaccination and SARS-CoV-2 variants. Treatment of the sample: some 20 received Ad26.COV2.S at low or high dose, single or two shots; 5 received placebo; per-sample allocation not given. Following the first vaccine or placebo injection, samples were taken on day 63. Method: immunoSEQ multiplex PCR; TCRdb's copy keeps in-frame clones and lacks some. The table lists 250,000 to 300,000 clones, around 87% of them singletons. The source material was peripheral blood, sampled in a trial of Ad26.COV2.S vaccine versus placebo. Receptor source: a person between 18 and 65 years old who received the Ad26.COV2.S COVID-19 vaccine or a placebo.

The chain employs TRBV30 and TRBJ1-4; D is unclear. The CDR3 has 17 residues. Germline values: CDR1 GTSNPN, CDR2 SVGIG (reference sequence). The V end lost 2 bases, the J end lost 0 bases, and 16 bases lay between the germline ends. The CDR3 loop reads CAWSTRGSIATNEKLFF. The CDR3 DNA sequence: TGTGCCTGGAGTACACGGGGTTCCATTGCAACTAATGAAAAACTGTTTTTT.

The chain combines TRBV6-1 with TRBJ1-1; D uncertain. There are 14 residues in the CDR3. Per germline, CDR1 MNHNS and CDR2 SASEGT. V lost 2 bases to trimming and J lost 1 base, with 8 bases between them. Here the CDR3 DNA reads TGTGCCAGCAGTGAATGGCCGAGGAACACTGAAGCTTTCTTT. Its translation: CASSEWPRNTEAFF.

The V and J genes are TRBV11-2 and TRBJ1-1, with D unclear. Germline V gene lookup returns CDR1 SGHAT and CDR2 FQNNGV. Trimming removed 2 bases at V and 1 base at J, with 5 bases between. The CDR3 length is 13 residues. The CDR3 here is CASSLFGNTEAFF. For the CDR3, the DNA is TGTGCCAGCAGCTTATTCGGGAACACTGAAGCTTTCTTT.

This sequence joins TRBV6-5 and TRBJ1-5; D unclear. Germline CDR1 reads MNHEY; CDR2 reads SVGAGI. V dropped 5 bases and J dropped 5 bases, with 10 bases sitting between them. The CDR3 sequence is 13 residues long. CDR3 sequence (DNA): TGTGCCAGCAGTCTACATGGCGATCAGCCCCAGCATTTT. Its protein is CASSLHGDQPQHF.

The rearrangement uses TRBV19 and TRBJ1-2; 10 bases agree with TRBD1. The CDR3 runs 16 residues. With 1 base clipped from V and 0 bases from J, the junction kept 2 bases outside the gene matches. The germline V gene has CDR1 LNHDA and CDR2 SQIVND (reference sequence). As DNA, the CDR3 is TGTGCCAGTAGTATAGCCGGGACAGGGGCTAACTATGGCTACACCTTC. It translates to CASSIAGTGANYGYTF. Filled out from reference TRBV19 and TRBJ1-2, the complete variable domain reads DGGITQSPKYLFRKEGQNVTLSCEQNLNHDAMYWYRQDPGQGLRLIYYSQIVNDFQKGDIAEGYSVSREKKESFPLTVTSAQKNPTAFYLCASSIAGTGANYGYTFGSGTRLTVV.

The V and J genes are TRBV2 and TRBJ1-1, with 12 nucleotides matching TRBD1. The CDR3 contains 14 residues. The V gene end was trimmed by 5 bases and the J gene end by 8 bases; junction bases not matched to a gene: 6. Germline-derived CDR1 and CDR2 are SNHLY and FYNNEI. This chain's CDR3 is CASSQGQGAPEAFF. CDR3 coding DNA: TGTGCCAGCAGTCAGGGACAGGGGGCGCCGGAAGCTTTCTTT. Full variable domain (remainder filled in from reference TRBV2 and TRBJ1-1): EPEVTQTPSHQVTQMGQEVILRCVPISNHLYFYWYRQILGQKVEFLVSFYNNEISEKSEIFDDQFSVERPDGSNFTLKIRSTKLEDSAMYFCASSQGQGAPEAFFGQGTRLTVV.

This rearrangement joins TRBV3-1 (or the pseudogene TRBV3-2) to TRBJ1-3; D is uncertain. The CDR3 length is 15 residues. Germline assignment: CDR1 LGHDT and CDR2 YNNKEL (reference sequence). The germline V and J ends were trimmed by 4 bases and 2 bases, with 12 bases remaining between them. The CDR3 DNA follows: TGTGCCAGCAGCCGCATTTTTGAAACTGGAAACACCATATATTTT. As protein: CASSRIFETGNTIYF.

Only one count was recorded for this clone. The rearrangement links TRBV19 to TRBJ1-5; the D gene is possibly TRBD1 (6 bases). The CDR3 sequence is 16 residues long. Germline V CDR1 and CDR2: LNHDA, SQIVND (reference sequence). The V and J ends lost 1 base and 3 bases respectively, with 13 bases between them. The chain's CDR3 is CASSIGGAAFNQPQHF. The CDR3 DNA reads TGTGCCAGTAGTATAGGGGGGGCGGCCTTCAATCAGCCCCAGCATTTT.

The chain has TRBV6-5 and TRBJ2-7, with 7 bases fitting TRBD2. CDR3 length equals 15 residues. Germline V gene sequence: CDR1 MNHEY, CDR2 SVGAGI. The J segment lost 2 bases and the V segment lost 2 bases, leaving 6 bases of the junction unmatched. The CDR3 loop is CASSYKASGTYEQYF. DNA of the CDR3: TGTGCCAGCAGTTACAAGGCTAGCGGAACCTACGAGCAGTACTTC.

This chain links TRBV10-1 with TRBJ2-1; maybe TRBD2 (5 bases). The germline V and J ends were trimmed by 5 bases and 1 base, with 18 bases remaining between them. Germline V gene sequence: CDR1 WNHNN, CDR2 SYGVQD (reference sequence). The CDR3 totals 17 residues. The CDR3 DNA reads TGCGCCAGCAGTCAGGCACCGGGGTACCCATCCTACAATGAGCAGTTCTTC. Its protein is CASSQAPGYPSYNEQFF.

The rearrangement links TRBV12-5 to TRBJ1-5; D is unresolved. V lost 7 bases to trimming and J lost 3 bases, with 19 bases between them. The CDR3 is 16 amino acids. Germline loops: CDR1 LGHNT, CDR2 FRNRAP. CDR3 sequence: CASAPYIQPSNQPQHF. CDR3 nucleotides: TGTGCTAGTGCCCCCTACATACAACCTTCCAATCAGCCCCAGCATTTT.

The genes are TRBV11-1 and TRBJ2-3, with unresolved D. The CDR3 covers 14 residues. The germline V and J ends were trimmed by 5 bases and 3 bases, with 12 bases remaining between them. Germline V CDR1 and CDR2: SGHAT, FQDESV (reference sequence). The CDR3: CASSRGSPTDTQYF. In nucleotides, the CDR3 is TGTGCCAGCAGCCGAGGCAGTCCAACAGATACGCAGTATTTT.

The chain has TRBV7-2 and TRBJ1-1, with a tentative D call TRBD1 (5 bases). The germline CDR1 and CDR2 sequences are SGHTA and FQGNSA. CDR3 length: 13 residues. Trimming took off 2 bases at V and 10 bases at J, with 14 bases between the two ends. This chain's CDR3 is CASSLTTRGSAFF. The CDR3 DNA is TGTGCCAGCAGCTTAACAACGAGGGGATCAGCTTTCTTT.

This chain links TRBV6-2 or TRBV6-3 with TRBJ2-7; TRBD1 agrees at 8 bases. CDR1 is MNHEY and CDR2 is SVGEGT in the germline V gene. The V and J ends lost 0 bases and 9 bases, in that order; junction bases with no gene match: 7. The CDR3 length is 14 residues. The CDR3 region has the DNA TGTGCCAGCAGTTACTCCGGGACAGGTTCGACGCAGTACTTC. It yields the protein CASSYSGTGSTQYF.

J is TRBJ2-7 and V is TRBV4-3; weak D call: TRBD1 (6 bases). The germline V gene has CDR1 LGHNA and CDR2 YSLEER. The CDR3 is made up of 14 amino acids. Trimming stripped 4 bases from V and 2 bases from J, with 12 bases between. CDR3 sequence reads: CASSPHRDTYEQYF. CDR3 sequence (DNA): TGCGCCAGCAGCCCTCACCGGGACACCTACGAGCAGTACTTC.

The J gene is TRBJ1-1, the V gene TRBV5-1; tentatively, D is TRBD1 (5 bases). CDR1 and CDR2 from the germline V gene are SGHRS and YFSETQ. This CDR3 is built from 14 residues. V lost 5 bases and J 2 bases, leaving 13 bases between the germline ends. The CDR3 bases are TGCGCCAGCAGGCTCCAGGGCCCTAACACTGAAGCTTTCTTT. This translates into CASRLQGPNTEAFF.

V gene TRBV25-1 combines with J gene TRBJ1-2; 8 nucleotides agree with TRBD1. Germline CDR1 reads MGHDK; CDR2 reads SYGVNS. With V trimmed by 6 bases and J by 4 bases, 4 bases remained unmatched. This CDR3 region has 13 residues. The DNA for the CDR3 is TGTGCCAGCAGCCACGGGACAGGCTATGGCTACACCTTC. It is translated as CASSHGTGYGYTF.

The J gene is TRBJ2-1, the V gene TRBV6-5; 8 bases match TRBD2. CDR1 and CDR2 (germline): MNHEY, SVGAGI. The CDR3 is made up of 15 amino acids. Trimming removed 8 bases from V and 1 base from J; junction bases left unmatched: 7. The CDR3 protein is CASQSGRQSYNEQFF. The DNA of the CDR3 is TGTGCCAGCCAAAGCGGGAGACAGTCCTACAATGAGCAGTTCTTC.

The genes are TRBV10-1 and TRBJ1-1, with D uncertain. V was cut by 3 bases and J by 6 bases, with 5 bases left in between. CDR3 length: 11 residues. From germline, CDR1 is WNHNN and CDR2 SYGVQD (reference sequence). CDR3 protein: CASSDSSEAFF. The DNA of the CDR3 is TGCGCCAGCAGTGACAGTTCTGAAGCTTTCTTT.

The genes are TRBV15 and TRBJ2-7; D call uncertain. Germline V lookup: CDR1 LNHNV, CDR2 YYDKDF (reference sequence). Trimming removed 1 base from V and 2 bases from J, with 9 bases in between. This CDR3 contains 14 residues. The CDR3 coding sequence is TGTGCCACCAGCAGAGGCTATAATACCTACGAGCAGTACTTC. Protein product: CATSRGYNTYEQYF.

V is TRBV27 and J is TRBJ2-2; 7 bases are a match to TRBD1. Germline V gives CDR1 MNHEY, CDR2 SMNVEV (reference sequence). The J segment lost 5 bases and the V segment lost 5 bases, leaving 11 bases of the junction unmatched. The CDR3 sequence is 16 residues long. CDR3 region: CASSANRGLGTGELFF. CDR3 coding DNA: TGTGCCAGCAGTGCGAACAGGGGTCTGGGGACCGGGGAGCTGTTTTTT.

The rearrangement joins TRBV5-1 to TRBJ2-7; 16 nucleotides line up with TRBD2. The CDR3 sequence is 15 residues long. V gave up 4 bases and J gave up 6 bases; unmatched junction bases: 4. CDR1 and CDR2 from the germline V gene are SGHRS and YFSETQ. The CDR3 reads CASSGGTSGRGEQYF. The DNA of the CDR3 is TGCGCCAGCAGCGGAGGGACTAGCGGGAGGGGCGAGCAGTACTTC. The full variable domain, rest sourced from reference TRBV5-1 and TRBJ2-7, is KAGVTQTPRYLIKTRGQQVTLSCSPISGHRSVSWYQQTPGQGLQFLFEYFSETQRNKGNFPGRFSGRQFSNSRSEMNVSTLELGDSALYLCASSGGTSGRGEQYFGPGTRLTVT.

In this sample, this clone turned up once. V and J are TRBV19 and TRBJ1-1, with unresolved D. V shed 5 bases and J shed 1 base, with 11 bases lying between them. Germline values: CDR1 LNHDA, CDR2 SQIVND (reference sequence). The CDR3 sequence is 14 residues long. The DNA of the CDR3 is TGTGCCAGTAGTGTCGGACGGTCGAACACTGAAGCTTTCTTT. Its protein is CASSVGRSNTEAFF.

The chain uses TRBV5-4 and TRBJ2-3, with TRBD2 as a possible D gene (6 bases). In germline, CDR1 is SGHNT, CDR2 YYREEE (reference sequence). V lost 1 base to trimming and J lost 6 bases, with 15 bases between them. The CDR3 is 15 residues long. CDR3 sequence: CASSLYLAPGDTQYF. In DNA, the CDR3 is TGTGCCAGCAGCTTGTATCTAGCGCCGGGGGATACGCAGTATTTT.

This clone has just a few counts. The rearrangement links TRBV6-5 to TRBJ1-6; D is undetermined. The V end was cut by 4 bases, the J end by 7 bases, with 8 bases between. Germline CDR1 and CDR2: MNHEY and SVGAGI. CDR3 length: 13 residues. The CDR3 DNA is TGTGCCAGCAGTTCGTCTCTGAATTCACCCCTCCACTTT. This codes for CASSSSLNSPLHF.

V is TRBV19 and J is TRBJ2-7, with D perhaps matching TRBD1 (6 bases). Germline V gene data show CDR1 as LNHDA and CDR2 as SQIVND (reference sequence). This CDR3 is built from 14 residues. Trimming took 2 bases from V and 0 from J, leaving 8 bases between them. The CDR3 protein is CASSIRTDSYEQYF. The CDR3 bases are TGTGCCAGTAGTATAAGGACAGACTCCTACGAGCAGTACTTC.

The rearrangement uses TRBV24-1 and TRBJ2-2, with D unclear. The CDR3 totals 13 residues. The germline V gene encodes CDR1 KGHDR and CDR2 SFDVKD. The germline V and J ends were trimmed by 4 bases and 3 bases, with 5 bases remaining between them. The chain's CDR3 is CATSDLYTGELFF. The CDR3 DNA follows: TGTGCCACCAGTGACTTGTACACCGGGGAGCTGTTTTTT.

This chain links TRBV3-1 (or the pseudogene TRBV3-2) with TRBJ2-3; 9 nucleotides agree with TRBD1. The CDR3 has 15 residues. V shed 3 bases and J 1 base; nucleotides not matched to a gene: 2. CDR1 and CDR2 (germline): LGHDT, YNNKEL (reference sequence). The CDR3 sequence is CASSQTGGGTDTQYF. CDR3 sequence (DNA): TGTGCCAGCAGCCAGACAGGGGGGGGCACAGATACGCAGTATTTT.

This sequence joins TRBV2 and TRBJ2-3, with 14 bases lining up with TRBD2. Losses at the gene ends were 6 bases for V and 8 bases for J; bases not matched to a gene: 7. Per germline, CDR1 SNHLY and CDR2 FYNNEI. This CDR3 comprises 15 residues. CDR3 in amino acids: CASSGLAGGQGTQYF. The CDR3 DNA sequence: TGTGCCAGCAGCGGACTAGCGGGAGGTCAAGGTACGCAGTATTTT.

The V gene is TRBV15, the J gene TRBJ1-5; tentative D call: TRBD1 (5 bases). The CDR3 covers 14 residues. V was clipped by 1 base and J by 3 bases, with 7 bases between them. The germline CDR1 and CDR2 sequences are LNHNV and YYDKDF (reference sequence). CDR3 protein: CATSRGGDNQPQHF. The DNA of the CDR3 is TGTGCCACCAGCAGAGGGGGCGACAATCAGCCCCAGCATTTT.